The sequence of this TCR beta chain was determined in a study of T cell responses to AZD1222 COVID-19 vaccine. Broader study findings: Clonal diversity may have been underestimated, and the donors were mostly white British, with more females than males. Reports indicate that nearly half of spike-specific TCRs are directed at unmutated variant regions.

Method: immunoSEQ multiplex PCR; TCRdb's copy keeps in-frame clones and lacks some. The profile shows 90,000 to 120,000 clones, approximately 90% of them singletons. The CDR3 is made up of 17 amino acids. Germline values: CDR1 LGHDT, CDR2 YNNKEL (reference sequence). J lost 6 bases, V lost 0 bases, and 11 bases had no gene match. As concerns this clone: The antigen remains unidentified.

The specimen was peripheral blood, collected on day 0 of AZD1222 vaccination. This TCR derives from an adult in good health. The J gene is TRBJ1-1, the V gene TRBV3-1 (or the pseudogene TRBV3-2); 9 bases agree with TRBD1. CDR3 residues: CASSQEGQGPRVAEAFF. In DNA, the CDR3 is TGTGCCAGCAGCCAAGAAGGACAGGGGCCAAGGGTCGCTGAAGCTTTCTTT.